Described below is a single TCR beta chain sequence and its context. As yet, its antigen is unknown. The data are from a study of T cell clones after liver transplantation. The V gene's germline CDR1 is LNHDA and CDR2 SQIVND (reference sequence). The CDR3 runs to 13 residues. V lost 1 base, J lost 5 bases, and 6 bases lay in between. The study's findings and limits: The donor-reactive repertoire was only partly measurable in two subjects, lacking donor cells.

Measured with immunoSEQ multiplex PCR; TCRdb has only the in-frame clones, and not every one. The sample lists approximately 3,000 clones; under 25% were seen once. Alloreactive TCRbeta sequences came from sequencing proliferating CFSE-low cells in the MLR. The receptor's source is a human patient who received a liver transplant. The graft donor may have contributed some T cells. V is TRBV19 and J is TRBJ1-5; D not certain. What was sequenced was CD4+ T cells from PBMCs cultured with third-party cells. CDR3 sequence: CASSIGTHQPQHF. Written as DNA, the CDR3 is TGTGCCAGTAGTATAGGGACCCATCAGCCCCAGCATTTT.